The next 11 T cell receptor beta chains were all read from a single sample in a study of T cell responses to AZD1222 COVID-19 vaccine. Produced via immunoSEQ multiplex PCR; TCRdb's table is partial and in-frame only. The repertoire includes 150,000 or so clones, 70% to 90% of them detected once, and around 8% sits in the top ten. The material sequenced was peripheral blood, taken on day 0 of AZD1222 vaccination. The receptors were sampled from an adult in good health.

The chain links TRBV6-1 to TRBJ2-3; no clear D gene. The V gene lost 4 bases and the J gene lost 1 base, with 15 bases spanning the gap. The CDR3 spans 16 residues. Per germline, CDR1 MNHNS and CDR2 SASEGT. Written as DNA, the CDR3 is TGTGCCAGCAGTGTCGGACCAACTGGGGGCACAGATACGCAGTATTTT. Its translation is CASSVGPTGGTDTQYF.

V and J are TRBV3-1 (or the pseudogene TRBV3-2) and TRBJ2-1, with 9 positions matching TRBD2. Germline loops: CDR1 LGHDT, CDR2 YNNKEL (reference sequence). The CDR3 is 17 amino acids. Trimming took 1 base from V and 3 from J; bases not matched to a gene: 7. DNA of the CDR3: TGTGCCAGCAGCCAAGTAGTTAGCGGGGGCCTCTACAATGAGCAGTTCTTC. Encoded protein: CASSQVVSGGLYNEQFF.

The chain carries TRBV6-5 and TRBJ2-5; 7 positions agree with TRBD2. Trimming removed 0 bases from V and 4 bases from J; junction bases left unmatched: 8. Germline-derived CDR1 and CDR2 are MNHEY and SVGAGI. The CDR3 is 16 residues long. This CDR3 reads CASSYSGGVSGETQYF. The CDR3 nucleotides are TGTGCCAGCAGTTACTCTGGGGGGGTGTCTGGAGAGACCCAGTACTTC.

J is TRBJ1-4 and V is TRBV7-2, with a tentative D call TRBD1 (6 bases). The germline V gene encodes CDR1 SGHTA and CDR2 FQGNSA. Trimming stripped 5 bases from V and 8 bases from J, with 18 bases between. The CDR3 totals 15 residues. CDR3: CASSQPTGGEEKLFF. DNA of the CDR3: TGTGCCAGCAGCCAACCGACAGGAGGCGAAGAAAAACTGTTTTTT.

The rearrangement links TRBV2 to TRBJ1-2; 9 bases are a match to TRBD1. The CDR3 runs to 14 residues. J was trimmed by 4 bases and V by 9 bases; bases with no gene match: 9. Germline V gene sequence: CDR1 SNHLY, CDR2 FYNNEI. DNA of the CDR3: TGTGCCAGTCGCCCCGGGACAGGGACCTATGGCTACACCTTC. As protein: CASRPGTGTYGYTF.

In this sample, this clone turned up a few times. The chain recombines TRBV20-1 with TRBJ1-2, with D unclear. Germline V gene data show CDR1 as DFQATT and CDR2 as SNEGSKA (reference sequence). This CDR3 has 10 amino acids. V lost 6 bases, J lost 8 bases, and 10 bases lay in between. Here the CDR3 reads CSAYEAGYTF. Written as DNA, the CDR3 is TGCAGTGCATACGAAGCAGGCTACACCTTC.

This chain uses TRBV5-6 with TRBJ1-5; 9 bases match TRBD1. The CDR3 spans 15 residues. CDR1 SGHDT and CDR2 YYEEEE come from the germline V gene. V lost 2 bases and J lost 3; bases outside the gene matches: 3. In nucleotides, the CDR3 is TGTGCCAGCAGCTTCGGGACAGGGAACAATCAGCCCCAGCATTTT. This encodes CASSFGTGNNQPQHF.

A few counts support this clone. The V and J genes are TRBV29-1 and TRBJ2-7; perhaps D is TRBD1 or TRBD2 (5 bases each). The CDR3 loop spans 12 amino acids. Trimming pared 4 bases from V and 5 bases from J, leaving 12 bases between. From germline, CDR1 is SQVTM and CDR2 ANQGSEA. The CDR3 is CSVVTGPHEQYF. DNA for the CDR3: TGCAGCGTTGTTACGGGGCCGCACGAGCAGTACTTC.

This chain links TRBV5-6 with TRBJ2-2; D is perhaps TRBD1 (5 bases). This CDR3 has 14 residues. The germline gives CDR1 SGHDT, CDR2 YYEEEE. V dropped 0 bases and J dropped 8 bases, with 11 bases sitting between them. The CDR3 is CASSLAGLAGELFF. The CDR3, as DNA: TGTGCCAGCAGCTTGGCAGGGTTGGCAGGGGAGCTGTTTTTT.

The rearrangement joins TRBV7-8 to TRBJ2-6; TRBD1 aligns across 10 bases. Unmatched junction bases numbered 16, after V lost 10 bases and J lost 4 bases. CDR1 is SGHVS, CDR2 FQNEAQ, per germline. The CDR3 sequence is 18 residues long. As DNA, the CDR3 is TGTGCCATCCTCATGTGGGACAGGGGCCGCCGGGGGGCCAACGTCCTGACTTTC. Translation gives CAILMWDRGRRGANVLTF.

The chain is built from TRBV19 and TRBJ1-4; 7 bases fit TRBD1. The CDR3 is 13 amino acids. Germline trimming cut 7 bases from V and 7 bases from J; bases unmatched to any gene: 6. The germline gives CDR1 LNHDA, CDR2 SQIVND (reference sequence). DNA for the CDR3: TGTGCCAGTACGGGGACAGTCCGTGAAAAACTGTTTTTT. Encoded protein: CASTGTVREKLFF.